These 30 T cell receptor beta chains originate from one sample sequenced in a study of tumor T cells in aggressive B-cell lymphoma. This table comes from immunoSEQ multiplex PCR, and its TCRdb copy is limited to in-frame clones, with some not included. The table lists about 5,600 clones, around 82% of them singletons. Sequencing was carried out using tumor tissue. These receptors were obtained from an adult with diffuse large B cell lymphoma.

CDR3 sequence reads: CASSLKGGETQYF. For the CDR3, the DNA is TGTGCCAGCAGCTTAAAAGGGGGAGAGACCCAGTACTTC. V gene TRBV7-8 combines with J gene TRBJ2-5, with D possibly matching TRBD1 (6 bases). Trimming removed 2 bases from V and 4 bases from J, with 8 bases in between. Germline CDR1 is SGHVS and CDR2 is FQNEAQ. This CDR3 region has 13 residues.

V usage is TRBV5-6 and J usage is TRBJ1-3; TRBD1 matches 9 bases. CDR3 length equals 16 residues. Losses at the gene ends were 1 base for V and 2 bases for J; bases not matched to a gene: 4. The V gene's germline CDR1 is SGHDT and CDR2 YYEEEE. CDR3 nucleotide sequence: TGTGCCAGCAGCTTGAGGGGGACAGGGACTGGAAACACCATATATTTT. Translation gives CASSLRGTGTGNTIYF.

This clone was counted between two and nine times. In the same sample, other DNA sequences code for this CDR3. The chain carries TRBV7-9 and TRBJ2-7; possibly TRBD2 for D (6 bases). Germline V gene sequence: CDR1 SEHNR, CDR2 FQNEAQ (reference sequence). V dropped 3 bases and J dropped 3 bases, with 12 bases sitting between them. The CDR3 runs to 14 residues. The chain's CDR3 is CASSFGLRDYEQYF. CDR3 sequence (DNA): TGTGCCAGCAGCTTTGGACTACGGGACTACGAGCAGTACTTC. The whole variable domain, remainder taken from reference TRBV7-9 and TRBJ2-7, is DTGVSQNPRHKITKRGQNVTFRCDPISEHNRLYWYRQTLGQGPEFLTYFQNEAQLEKSRLLSDRFSAERPKGSFSTLEIQRTEQGDSAMYLCASSFGLRDYEQYFGPGTRLTVT.

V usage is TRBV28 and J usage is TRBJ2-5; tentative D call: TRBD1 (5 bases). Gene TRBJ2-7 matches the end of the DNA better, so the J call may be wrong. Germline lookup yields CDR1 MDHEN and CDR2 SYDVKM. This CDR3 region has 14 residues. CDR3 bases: TGTGCCAGCAGTTTGGCAGGGTCAAGCTACGAGCAGTACTTC. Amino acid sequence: CASSLAGSSYEQYF.

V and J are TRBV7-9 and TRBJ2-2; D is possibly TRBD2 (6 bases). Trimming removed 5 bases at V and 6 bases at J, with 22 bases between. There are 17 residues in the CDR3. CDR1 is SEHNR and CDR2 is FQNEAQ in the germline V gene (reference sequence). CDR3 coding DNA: TGTGCCAGCAGCAAAAGCCGGGACTCAGGGCGACCCGGGGAGCTGTTTTTT. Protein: CASSKSRDSGRPGELFF.

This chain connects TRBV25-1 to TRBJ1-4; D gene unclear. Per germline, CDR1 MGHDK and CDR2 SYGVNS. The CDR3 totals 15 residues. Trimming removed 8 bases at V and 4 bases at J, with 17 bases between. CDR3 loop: CASSSTAGDNEKLFF. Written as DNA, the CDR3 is TGTGCCAGCTCCTCCACGGCCGGGGATAATGAAAAACTGTTTTTT.

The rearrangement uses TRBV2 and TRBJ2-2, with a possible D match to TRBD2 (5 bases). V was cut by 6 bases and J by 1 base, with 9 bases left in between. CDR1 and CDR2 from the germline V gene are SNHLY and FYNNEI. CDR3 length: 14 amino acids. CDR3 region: CASRERLNTGELFF. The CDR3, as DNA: TGTGCCAGCAGGGAGCGGTTGAACACCGGGGAGCTGTTTTTT.

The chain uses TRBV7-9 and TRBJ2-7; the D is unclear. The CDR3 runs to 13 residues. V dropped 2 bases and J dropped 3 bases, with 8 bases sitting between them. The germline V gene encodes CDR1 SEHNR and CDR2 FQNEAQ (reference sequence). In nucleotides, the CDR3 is TGTGCCAGCAGCTTAAATGTATACTACGAGCAGTACTTC. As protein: CASSLNVYYEQYF.

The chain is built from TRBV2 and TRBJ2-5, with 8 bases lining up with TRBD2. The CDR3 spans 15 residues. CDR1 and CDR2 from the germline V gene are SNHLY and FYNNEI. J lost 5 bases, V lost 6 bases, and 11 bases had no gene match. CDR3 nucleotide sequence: TGTGCCAGCAGCCGGGGACTAGAATTGGGGGAGACCCAGTACTTC. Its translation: CASSRGLELGETQYF.

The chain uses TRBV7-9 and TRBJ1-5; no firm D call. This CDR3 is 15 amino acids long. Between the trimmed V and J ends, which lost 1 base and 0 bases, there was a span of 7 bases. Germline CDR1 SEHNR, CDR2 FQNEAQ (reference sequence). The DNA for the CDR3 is TGTGCCAGCAGCTTAGGCGAGGTTAGCAATCAGCCCCAGCATTTT. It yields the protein CASSLGEVSNQPQHF.

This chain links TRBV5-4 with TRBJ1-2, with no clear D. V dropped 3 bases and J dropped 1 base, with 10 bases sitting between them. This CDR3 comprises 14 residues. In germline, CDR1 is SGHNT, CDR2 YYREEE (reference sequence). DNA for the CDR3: TGTGCCAGCAGCTCCCCCCGAGGTAACTATGGCTACACCTTC. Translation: CASSSPRGNYGYTF.

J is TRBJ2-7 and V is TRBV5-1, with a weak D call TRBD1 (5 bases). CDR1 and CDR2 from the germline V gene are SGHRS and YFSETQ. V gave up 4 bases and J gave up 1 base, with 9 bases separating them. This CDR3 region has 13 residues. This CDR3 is CASSPGQSYEQYF. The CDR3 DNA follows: TGCGCCAGCAGCCCCGGACAATCCTACGAGCAGTACTTC. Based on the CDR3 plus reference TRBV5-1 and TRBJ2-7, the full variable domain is KAGVTQTPRYLIKTRGQQVTLSCSPISGHRSVSWYQQTPGQGLQFLFEYFSETQRNKGNFPGRFSGRQFSNSRSEMNVSTLELGDSALYLCASSPGQSYEQYFGPGTRLTVT.

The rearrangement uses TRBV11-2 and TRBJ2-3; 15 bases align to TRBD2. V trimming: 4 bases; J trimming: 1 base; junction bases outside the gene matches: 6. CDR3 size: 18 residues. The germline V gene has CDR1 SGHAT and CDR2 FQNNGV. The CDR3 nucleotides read TGTGCCAGCAGCTCCGGACTAGCGGGAGGGCCGGGCACAGATACGCAGTATTTT. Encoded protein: CASSSGLAGGPGTDTQYF.

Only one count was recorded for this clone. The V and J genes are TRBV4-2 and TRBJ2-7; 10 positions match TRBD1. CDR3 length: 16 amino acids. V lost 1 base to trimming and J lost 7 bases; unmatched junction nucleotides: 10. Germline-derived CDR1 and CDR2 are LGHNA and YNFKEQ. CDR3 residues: CASSQGKGQGFREQYF. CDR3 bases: TGTGCCAGCAGCCAAGGCAAGGGACAGGGGTTTCGGGAGCAGTACTTC.

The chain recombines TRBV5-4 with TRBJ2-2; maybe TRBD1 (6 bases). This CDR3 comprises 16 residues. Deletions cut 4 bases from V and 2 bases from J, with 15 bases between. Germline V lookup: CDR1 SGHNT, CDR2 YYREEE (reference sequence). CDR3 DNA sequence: TGTGCCAGCAGCCCGGCCGGGACAATCAACACCGGGGAGCTGTTTTTT. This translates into CASSPAGTINTGELFF. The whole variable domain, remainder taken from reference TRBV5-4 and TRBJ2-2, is ETGVTQSPTHLIKTRGQQVTLRCSSQSGHNTVSWYQQALGQGPQFIFQYYREEENGRGNFPPRFSGLQFPNYSSELNVNALELDDSALYLCASSPAGTINTGELFFGEGSRLTVL.

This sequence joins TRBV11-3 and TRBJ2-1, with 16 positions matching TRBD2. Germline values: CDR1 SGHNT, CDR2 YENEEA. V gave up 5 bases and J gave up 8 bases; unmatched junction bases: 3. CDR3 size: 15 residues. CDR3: CASSAGTSGRDEQFF. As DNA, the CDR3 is TGTGCCAGCAGCGCCGGGACTAGCGGGAGGGATGAGCAGTTCTTC.

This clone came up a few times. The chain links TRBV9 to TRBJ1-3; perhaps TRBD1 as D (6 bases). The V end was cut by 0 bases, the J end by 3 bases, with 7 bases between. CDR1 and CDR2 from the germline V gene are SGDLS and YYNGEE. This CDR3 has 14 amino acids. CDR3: CASSVAGDGNTIYF. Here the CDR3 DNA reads TGTGCCAGCAGCGTAGCAGGGGATGGAAACACCATATATTTT.

As DNA, the CDR3 is TGTGCCAGCAGCGTAGCTCCAGCGGGAGGGTCCGGGGAGCTGTTTTTT. It is translated as CASSVAPAGGSGELFF. The chain carries TRBV9 and TRBJ2-2; 10 bases are a match to TRBD2. Germline V lookup: CDR1 SGDLS, CDR2 YYNGEE. The CDR3 is 16 residues long. The V segment lost 0 bases and the J segment 6 bases; nucleotides outside the gene matches: 5.

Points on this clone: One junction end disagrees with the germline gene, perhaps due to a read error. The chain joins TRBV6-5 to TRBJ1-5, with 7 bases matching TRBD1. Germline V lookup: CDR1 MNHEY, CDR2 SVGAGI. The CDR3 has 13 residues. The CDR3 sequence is CASSVTGDQPQHF. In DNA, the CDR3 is TGTGCCAGCAGTGTTACAGGGGATCAACCCCAGCATTTT.

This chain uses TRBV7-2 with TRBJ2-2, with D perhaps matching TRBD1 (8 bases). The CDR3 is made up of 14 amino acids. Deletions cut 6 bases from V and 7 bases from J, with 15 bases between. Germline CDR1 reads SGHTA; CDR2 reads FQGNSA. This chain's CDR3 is CASSSQGGVGELFF. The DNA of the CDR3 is TGTGCCAGCAGTTCACAGGGGGGGGTCGGGGAGCTGTTTTTT.

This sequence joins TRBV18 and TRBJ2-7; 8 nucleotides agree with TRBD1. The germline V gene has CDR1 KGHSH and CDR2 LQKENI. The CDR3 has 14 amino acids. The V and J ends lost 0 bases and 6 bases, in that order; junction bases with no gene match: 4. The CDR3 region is CASSPPTGVIEQYF. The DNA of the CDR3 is TGTGCCAGCTCACCACCGACAGGGGTTATCGAGCAGTACTTC.

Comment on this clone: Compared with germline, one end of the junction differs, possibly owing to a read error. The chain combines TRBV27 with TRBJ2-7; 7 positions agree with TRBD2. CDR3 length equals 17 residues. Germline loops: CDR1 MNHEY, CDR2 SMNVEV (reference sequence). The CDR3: CASSFPNPGTTLYEQYF. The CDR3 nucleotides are TGTGCCAGTAGTTTCCCAAACCCCGGGACTACCCTTTACGAGCAGTACTTC.

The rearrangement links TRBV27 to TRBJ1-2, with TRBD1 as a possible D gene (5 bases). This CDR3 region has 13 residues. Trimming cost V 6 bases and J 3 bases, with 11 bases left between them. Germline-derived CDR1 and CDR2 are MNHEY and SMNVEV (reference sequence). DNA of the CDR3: TGTGCCAGCAGCCCAGGGCCTCACTATGGCTACACCTTC. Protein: CASSPGPHYGYTF.

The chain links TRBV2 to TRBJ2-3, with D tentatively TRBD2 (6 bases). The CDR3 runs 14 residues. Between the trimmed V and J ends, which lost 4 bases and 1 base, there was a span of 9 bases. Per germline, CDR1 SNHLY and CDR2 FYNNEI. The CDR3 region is CASSGASGTDTQYF. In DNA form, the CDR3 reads TGTGCCAGCAGTGGGGCTAGCGGCACAGATACGCAGTATTTT.

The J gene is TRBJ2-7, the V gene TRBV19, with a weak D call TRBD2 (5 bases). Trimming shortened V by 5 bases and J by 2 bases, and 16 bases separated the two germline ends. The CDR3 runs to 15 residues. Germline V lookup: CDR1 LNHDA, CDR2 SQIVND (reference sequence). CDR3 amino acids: CASSPRSGSTYEQYF. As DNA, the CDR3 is TGTGCCAGTAGTCCGCGAAGCGGTTCTACCTACGAGCAGTACTTC.

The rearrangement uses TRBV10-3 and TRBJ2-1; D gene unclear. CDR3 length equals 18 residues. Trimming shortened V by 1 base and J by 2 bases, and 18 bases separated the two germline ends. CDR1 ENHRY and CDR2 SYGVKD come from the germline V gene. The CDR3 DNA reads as TGTGCCATCAGTGAGTTAGGTGAGAGTAGCAACCCCTACAATGAGCAGTTCTTC. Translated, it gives CAISELGESSNPYNEQFF.

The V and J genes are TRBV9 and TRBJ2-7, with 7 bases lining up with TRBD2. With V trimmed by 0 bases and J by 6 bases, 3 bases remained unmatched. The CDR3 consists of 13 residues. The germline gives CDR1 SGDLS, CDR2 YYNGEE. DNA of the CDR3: TGTGCCAGCAGCGTAGCTATAGCGGGCGAGCAGTACTTC. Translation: CASSVAIAGEQYF. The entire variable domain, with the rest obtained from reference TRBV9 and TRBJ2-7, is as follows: DSGVTQTPKHLITATGQRVTLRCSPRSGDLSVYWYQQSLDQGLQFLIQYYNGEERAKGNILERFSAQQFPDLHSELNLSSLELGDSALYFCASSVAIAGEQYFGPGTRLTVT.

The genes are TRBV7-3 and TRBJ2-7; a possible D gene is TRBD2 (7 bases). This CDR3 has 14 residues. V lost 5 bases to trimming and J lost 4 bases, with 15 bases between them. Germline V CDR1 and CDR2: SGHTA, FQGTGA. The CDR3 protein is CASSRGGQGYEQYF. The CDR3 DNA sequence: TGTGCCAGCAGCCGCGGGGGCCAGGGATACGAGCAGTACTTC.

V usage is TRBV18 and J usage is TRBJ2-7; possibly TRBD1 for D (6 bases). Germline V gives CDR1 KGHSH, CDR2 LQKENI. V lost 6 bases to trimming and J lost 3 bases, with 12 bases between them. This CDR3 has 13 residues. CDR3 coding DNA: TGTGCCAGCTCGAGGACAGATTACTACGAGCAGTACTTC. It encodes CASSRTDYYEQYF.

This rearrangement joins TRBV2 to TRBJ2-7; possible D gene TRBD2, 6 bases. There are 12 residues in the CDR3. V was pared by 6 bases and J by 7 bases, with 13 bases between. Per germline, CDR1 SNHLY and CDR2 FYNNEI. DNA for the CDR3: TGTGCCAGCAGCCAAGGGGCGGGGGAGCAGTACTTC. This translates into CASSQGAGEQYF.